This entry lists 7 T cell receptor beta chains sequenced from one sample in a study of regulatory T cells in long-lasting Graves disease. Time point here: newly diagnosed GD, antithyroid drugs for less than 3 months. Generation of the TCR library employed RNA extracted from PBMCs. Libraries of TCR beta came from iRepertoire HTBI primers plus Arm-PCR of CDR3 regions. From the multiplex PCR reads, TCRdb called clonotypes with MiXCR, one entry per CDR3 protein. The data contain around 250,000 distinct CDR3 sequences, 15% to 20% of them singletons. This sample was also put to use in a study of T cells in Graves' hyperthyroidism and ophthalmopathy.

The input for sequencing was peripheral blood mononuclear cells (PBMCs), taken at new diagnosis, from a patient treated with antithyroid drugs. These receptors originate from a woman aged 25-40 years with Graves disease.

Ten or more counts support this clonotype. This chain uses TRBV2 with TRBJ2-2; D is possibly TRBD1 (6 bases). The V and J ends lost 6 bases and 5 bases respectively, with 10 bases between them. Germline values: CDR1 SNHLY, CDR2 FYNNEI. CDR3 length: 13 residues. The CDR3 region is CASRTTGTGELFF. The CDR3, as DNA: TGTGCCAGCAGGACCACAGGGACCGGGGAGCTGTTTTTT.

This chain links TRBV28 with TRBJ1-5, with 8 bases that match TRBD1. Germline CDR1 and CDR2: MDHEN and SYDVKM. Trimming removed 2 bases from V and 0 bases from J; junction bases left unmatched: 6. This CDR3 has 17 amino acids. Here the CDR3 DNA reads TGTGCCAGCAGTTTAATCGGACAGGGCTATAGCAATCAGCCCCAGCATTTT. It yields the protein CASSLIGQGYSNQPQHF.

Worth noting for this clonotype: Given a far larger clone just one base away, this is likely a sequencing read error. This chain joins TRBV6-1 and TRBJ2-1; the match to TRBD2 covers 9 bases. The CDR3 has 17 residues. Trimming cost V 0 bases and J 13 bases; bases outside gene matches: 16. CDR1 and CDR2 (germline): MNHNS, SASEGT. In nucleotides, the CDR3 is TGTGCCAGCAGTGAAGCGCAGCTAGCGGGGTCAGGGGAGACCCAGTTCTTC. Translation gives CASSEAQLAGSGETQFF.

In this sample, this clonotype turned up many times. In DNA form, the CDR3 reads TGCAGTGCTAGAGCCCCGGACAGGGTGGGGTCTGGGGCACCCCTCCACTTT. It yields the protein CSARAPDRVGSGAPLHF. J is TRBJ1-6 and V is TRBV20-1, with 8 bases fitting TRBD1. Losses at the gene ends were 1 base for V and 11 bases for J; bases not matched to a gene: 16. CDR3 size: 17 residues. The V gene's germline CDR1 is DFQATT and CDR2 SNEGSKA (reference sequence).

This clonotype was observed at least ten times. The chain employs TRBV6-1 and TRBJ2-3; the match to TRBD1 covers 8 bases. Trimming took 3 bases from V and 2 from J; bases not matched to a gene: 4. Germline CDR1 reads MNHNS; CDR2 reads SASEGT. This CDR3 region has 15 residues. CDR3 sequence reads: CASSDTGQVTDTQYF. The DNA for the CDR3 is TGTGCCAGCAGTGACACGGGACAGGTCACAGATACGCAGTATTTT.

This clonotype came up many times. The chain couples TRBV7-2 to TRBJ2-4; 8 bases fit TRBD2. CDR3 length: 16 residues. Germline lookup yields CDR1 SGHTA and CDR2 FQGNSA. Losses at the gene ends were 5 bases for V and 4 bases for J; bases not matched to a gene: 10. CDR3 coding DNA: TGTGCCAGCAGCCTCCCGTCGGGGGGGCTGAAAAACATTCAGTACTTC. It encodes CASSLPSGGLKNIQYF.

This clonotype was counted only a few times. The chain uses TRBV4-1 and TRBJ2-1, with D possibly being TRBD2 (5 bases). The germline V gene encodes CDR1 MGHRA and CDR2 YSYEKL. V was clipped by 4 bases and J by 8 bases, with 18 bases between them. CDR3 length equals 15 residues. The CDR3 region has the DNA TGCGCCAGCAGCCTTACGAGCGGCGCGACCTATGAGCAGTTCTTC. Its protein is CASSLTSGATYEQFF.